Listed below are T cell receptor beta chains from one sample, sequenced in a study of blood T cell repertoires in COVID-19. Repertoires were generated with immunoSEQ multiplex PCR, while TCRdb's copy carries only in-frame clones and drops some. The table has 150,000 to 250,000 clones, 84% seen once. Sample: PBMCs or T cells enriched from blood (not recorded which). The receptors shown here come from a man between 35 and 55 years old who had recovered from COVID-19. Both conserved end residues are trimmed from each CDR3.

>TRBV7-9|TRBJ1-1
ASSPEGRAF
>TRBV11-2|TRBJ2-3
ASSLIRGIFTDTQY
>TRBV6-5|TRBJ1-1
ASMTGNTEAF
>TRBV5-1|TRBJ1-4
ASSTGDNEKLF
>TRBV2|TRBJ1-6
ASRATGGDSPLH
>TRBV3-1/TRBV3-2|TRBJ1-3
ASSQASGGVGNTIY
>TRBV25-1|TRBJ1-1
ASSEWAGTEAF
>TRBV6-5|TRBJ2-3
ASSYSRLNTDTQY
>TRBV10-3|TRBJ2-2
AIKGVRGAGSSGELF
>TRBV7-3|TRBJ2-2
ASSFLSAGLYTGELF
>TRBV6-4|TRBJ2-1
ASSDSGTASSNEQF
>TRBV28|TRBJ1-2
ASSPTGNYGYT
>TRBV2|TRBJ2-5
ASSPPTRQGFYQETQY
>TRBV4-1|TRBJ1-2
ASSRVADTYGYT
>TRBV6-1|TRBJ1-5
ASSETGNQPQH
>TRBV11-1|TRBJ1-1
ASSQRVLGTEAF
>TRBV11-2|TRBJ1-2
ASSFPDGRIYGYT
>TRBV7-6|TRBJ1-4
ASSLAQGSGEKLF
>TRBV20-1|TRBJ1-2
SASRYGYT
>TRBV10-3|TRBJ1-5
AISERGMSNQPQH
>TRBV3-1/TRBV3-2|TRBJ1-2
ASSQDRTGAIYGYT
>TRBV6-4|TRBJ1-4
ARRPQRANEKLF
>TRBV7-9|TRBJ2-2
ASSYPGLTPDGELF
>TRBV6-5|TRBJ1-1
ASKEALDTEAF
>TRBV19|TRBJ2-3
ASRRLVGTDTQY
>TRBV7-6|TRBJ1-2
ASSSLLGPRQERSGYT
>TRBV2|TRBJ1-2
ASAEGIRQGSYGYT
>TRBV24-1|TRBJ2-7
ATSDFTGGEQY
>TRBV27|TRBJ2-7
ASSTGLVLYEQY
>TRBV5-5|TRBJ2-7
ASNPFRAGLGYEQY
>TRBV20-1|TRBJ1-2
SASVVLGATSTANYGYT
>TRBV19|TRBJ2-6
ASSITGGARSGANVLT
>TRBV28|TRBJ1-1
ASSPGQGSRATEAF
>TRBV6-6|TRBJ1-5
ASSTSGGSQPQH
>TRBV10-3|TRBJ2-2
AISEGGGGAPTGELF
>TRBV5-1|TRBJ2-5
ASSFLGTDRGGTQY
>TRBV5-1|TRBJ2-1
ASSPGVDNEQF
>TRBV6-6|TRBJ2-1
ASSRLKNEQF
>TRBV6-5|TRBJ2-3
ASSYSRRGLDTQY
>TRBV7-2|TRBJ1-2
ASSSRQGASSGYT
>TRBV9|TRBJ1-3
ASSVGVPTSGNTIY
>TRBV19|TRBJ1-5
ASSRTGDGNQPQH
>TRBV10-3|TRBJ1-1
AISVRGTEAF